This T cell receptor (beta chain) comes out of a study of persistence of HIV-infected CD4 T cells. Study-wide background: Suppressive ART had lasted a median of roughly eight years. Study-wide points: The rare CMV-responding cells with HIV-1 proviruses were not separately TCR-sequenced. Antigen-responding cells were enriched for degenerate expanded CDR3beta sequences.

Per germline, CDR1 SGHDN and CDR2 FVKESK. Trimming removed 0 bases at V and 3 bases at J, with 13 bases between. The CDR3 totals 16 residues. Concerning this clone: The antigen is unknown.

Lysates of CMV-infected fibroblasts at around 10 ug/mL stimulated these cells. Sorted nonresponding memory CD4+ T cells were CD40L-negative, CD69-negative, CD45RO-high. An approximately 18-hour stimulation of CD8-depleted PBMCs used anti-CD28/CD49d costimulation, CD40-blocking antibody and enfuvirtide. Sequencing used immunoSEQ version 4 in survey mode. Using immunoSEQ multiplex PCR, the repertoire was profiled, and TCRdb retains in-frame clones only, with some absent. Among 25,000 to 30,000 clones, around 80% were seen once, and the ten largest hold 4% to 5%. The specimen was CD4+ T cells sorted from PBMCs after approximately 18-hour stimulation, collected from a patient who received antiretroviral therapy. The sequence derives from an adult man with HIV who was CMV-seropositive. The chain carries TRBV14 and TRBJ2-3, with D tentatively TRBD2 (7 bases). The CDR3 sequence is CASSQERGPGTDTQYF. The CDR3 DNA is TGTGCCAGCAGCCAAGAGCGGGGGCCAGGTACAGATACGCAGTATTTT.